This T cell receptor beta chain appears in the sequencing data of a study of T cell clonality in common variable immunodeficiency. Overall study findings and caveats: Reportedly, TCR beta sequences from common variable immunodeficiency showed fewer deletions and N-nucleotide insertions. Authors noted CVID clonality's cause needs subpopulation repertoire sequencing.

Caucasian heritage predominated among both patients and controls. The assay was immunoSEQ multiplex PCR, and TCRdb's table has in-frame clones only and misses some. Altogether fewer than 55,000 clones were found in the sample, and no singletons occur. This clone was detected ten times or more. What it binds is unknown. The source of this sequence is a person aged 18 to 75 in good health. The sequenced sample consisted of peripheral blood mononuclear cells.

CDR3 sequence reads: CASSPQGDSGNAQYF. The DNA read from the CDR3 is TGTGCCAGCAGCCCCCAGGGCGATAGCGGGAATGCG. The chain has TRBV7-2 and TRBJ2-3; 8 bases align to TRBD2. Read data end 3 residues before the CDR3 end; the end is taken from the germline J gene. There are 15 residues in the CDR3. Germline values: CDR1 SGHTA, CDR2 FQGNSA.